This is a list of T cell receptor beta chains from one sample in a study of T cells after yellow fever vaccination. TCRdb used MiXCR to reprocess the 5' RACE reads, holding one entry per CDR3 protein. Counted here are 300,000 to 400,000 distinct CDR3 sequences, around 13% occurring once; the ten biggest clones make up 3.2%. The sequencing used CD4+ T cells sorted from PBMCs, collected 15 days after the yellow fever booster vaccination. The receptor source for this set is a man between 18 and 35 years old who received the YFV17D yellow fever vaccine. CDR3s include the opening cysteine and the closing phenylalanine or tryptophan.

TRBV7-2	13	CASTSGRQETQYF
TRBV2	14	CASSEALGPYEQYF
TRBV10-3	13	CAISPTDSYEQYF
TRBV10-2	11	CASSDGGQGAF
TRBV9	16	CASSVAVGTGGHEQFF
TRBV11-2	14	CASSLTRATGELFF
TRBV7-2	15	CASSTDSTGNQPQHF
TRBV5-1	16	CASSDGGLIEVGEQYF
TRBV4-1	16	CASNRLAGGPYNEQFF
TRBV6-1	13	CAGTRGVQETQYF
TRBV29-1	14	CSVTTPNSGNTIYF
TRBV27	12	CASSPTGGKAFF
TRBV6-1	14	CASSWGPGANVLTF
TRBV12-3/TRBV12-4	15	CASSLRLAGTGELFF